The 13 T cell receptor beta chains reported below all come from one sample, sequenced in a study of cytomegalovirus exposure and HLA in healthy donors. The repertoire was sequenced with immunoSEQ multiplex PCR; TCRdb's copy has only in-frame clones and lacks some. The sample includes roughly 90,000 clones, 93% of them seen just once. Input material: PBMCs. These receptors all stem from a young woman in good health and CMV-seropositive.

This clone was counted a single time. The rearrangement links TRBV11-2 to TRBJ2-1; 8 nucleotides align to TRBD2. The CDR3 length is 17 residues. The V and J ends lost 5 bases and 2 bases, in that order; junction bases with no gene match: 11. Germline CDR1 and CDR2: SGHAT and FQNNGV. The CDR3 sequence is CASSPSPAGGTYNEQFF. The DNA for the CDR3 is TGTGCCAGCAGCCCCTCCCCGGCGGGAGGTACCTACAATGAGCAGTTCTTC.

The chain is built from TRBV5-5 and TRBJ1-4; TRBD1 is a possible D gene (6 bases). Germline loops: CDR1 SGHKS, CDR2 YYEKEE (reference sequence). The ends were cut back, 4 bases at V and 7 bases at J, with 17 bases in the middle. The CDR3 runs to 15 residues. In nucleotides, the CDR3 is TGTGCCAGCAGCAGAACAGGGACCCAGGTTGAAAAACTGTTTTTT. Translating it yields CASSRTGTQVEKLFF.

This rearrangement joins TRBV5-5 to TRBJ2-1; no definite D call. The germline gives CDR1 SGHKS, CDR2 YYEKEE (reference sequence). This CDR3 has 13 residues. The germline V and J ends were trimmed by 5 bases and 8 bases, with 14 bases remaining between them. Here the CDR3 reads CASRAYYIDEQFF. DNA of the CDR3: TGTGCCAGCAGGGCCTACTATATCGATGAGCAGTTCTTC.

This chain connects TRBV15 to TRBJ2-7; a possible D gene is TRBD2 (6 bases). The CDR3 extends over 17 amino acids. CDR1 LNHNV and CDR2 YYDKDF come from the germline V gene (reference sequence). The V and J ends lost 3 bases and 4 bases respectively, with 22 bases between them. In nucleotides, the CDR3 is TGTGCCACCAGCAGCTACTCGATCGTTGGGGGAGGATACGAGCAGTACTTC. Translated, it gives CATSSYSIVGGGYEQYF.

CDR3: CALNGLASSYEQYF. The DNA of the CDR3 is TGTGCCCTTAACGGACTAGCGAGTTCCTACGAGCAGTACTTC. This sequence joins TRBV9 and TRBJ2-7; TRBD2 agrees at 9 bases. Germline V gene sequence: CDR1 SGDLS, CDR2 YYNGEE. With 10 bases clipped from V and 1 base from J, the junction kept 9 bases outside the gene matches. The CDR3 sequence is 14 residues long. Combining the CDR3 with reference TRBV9 and TRBJ2-7 gives the whole variable domain DSGVTQTPKHLITATGQRVTLRCSPRSGDLSVYWYQQSLDQGLQFLIQYYNGEERAKGNILERFSAQQFPDLHSELNLSSLELGDSALYFCALNGLASSYEQYFGPGTRLTVT.

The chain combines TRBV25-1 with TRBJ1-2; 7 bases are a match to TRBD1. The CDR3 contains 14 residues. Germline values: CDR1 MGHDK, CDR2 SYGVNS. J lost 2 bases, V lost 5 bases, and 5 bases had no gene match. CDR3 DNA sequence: TGTGCCAGCAGTCACCGACAGGGCAACTATGGCTACACCTTC. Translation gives CASSHRQGNYGYTF.

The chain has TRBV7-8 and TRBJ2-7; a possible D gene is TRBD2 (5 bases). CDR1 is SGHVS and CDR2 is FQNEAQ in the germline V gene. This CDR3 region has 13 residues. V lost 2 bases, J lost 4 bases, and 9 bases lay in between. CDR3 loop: CASSLRPGYEQYF. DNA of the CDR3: TGTGCCAGCAGCTTAAGGCCGGGGTACGAGCAGTACTTC.

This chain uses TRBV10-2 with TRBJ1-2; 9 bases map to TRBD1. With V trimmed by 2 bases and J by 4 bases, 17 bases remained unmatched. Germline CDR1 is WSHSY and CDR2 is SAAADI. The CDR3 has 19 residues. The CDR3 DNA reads TGCGCCAGCAGTGAGCCCATTGGACAGGGGTGGGGTACGGCCTATGGCTACACCTTC. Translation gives CASSEPIGQGWGTAYGYTF.

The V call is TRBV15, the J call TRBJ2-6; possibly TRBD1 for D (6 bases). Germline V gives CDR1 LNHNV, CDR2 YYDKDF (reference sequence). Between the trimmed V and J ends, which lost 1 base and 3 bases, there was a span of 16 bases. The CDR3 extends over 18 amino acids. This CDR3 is CATSRVFQGIGGANVLTF. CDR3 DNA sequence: TGTGCCACCAGCAGAGTATTTCAGGGGATCGGTGGGGCCAACGTCCTGACTTTC.

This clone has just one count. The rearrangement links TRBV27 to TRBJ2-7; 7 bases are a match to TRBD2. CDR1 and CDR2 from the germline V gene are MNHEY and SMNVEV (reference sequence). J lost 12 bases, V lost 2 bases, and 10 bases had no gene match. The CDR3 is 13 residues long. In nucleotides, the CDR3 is TGTGCCAGCAGTTTAGTTTCCAGCGGGGCCCCGTACTTC. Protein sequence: CASSLVSSGAPYF.

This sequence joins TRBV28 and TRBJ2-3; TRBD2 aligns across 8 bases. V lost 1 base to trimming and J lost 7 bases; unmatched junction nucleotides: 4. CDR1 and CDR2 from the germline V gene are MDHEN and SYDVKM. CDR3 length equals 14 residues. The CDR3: CASSLSAGGNTQYF. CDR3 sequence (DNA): TGTGCCAGCAGTTTATCGGCGGGAGGAAATACGCAGTATTTT.

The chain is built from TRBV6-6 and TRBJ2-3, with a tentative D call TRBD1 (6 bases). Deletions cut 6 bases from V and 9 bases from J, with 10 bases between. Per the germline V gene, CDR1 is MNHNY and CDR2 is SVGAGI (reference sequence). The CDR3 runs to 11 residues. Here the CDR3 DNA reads TGTGCCAGCAGCCTTCAGGGGACGCAGTATTTT. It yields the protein CASSLQGTQYF.

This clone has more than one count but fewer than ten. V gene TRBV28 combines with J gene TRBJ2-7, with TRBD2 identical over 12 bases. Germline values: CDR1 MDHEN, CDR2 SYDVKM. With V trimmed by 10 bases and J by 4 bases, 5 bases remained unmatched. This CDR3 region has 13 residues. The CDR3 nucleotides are TGTGCCACTAGGACTAGCGGGGAATACGAGCAGTACTTC. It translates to CATRTSGEYEQYF.